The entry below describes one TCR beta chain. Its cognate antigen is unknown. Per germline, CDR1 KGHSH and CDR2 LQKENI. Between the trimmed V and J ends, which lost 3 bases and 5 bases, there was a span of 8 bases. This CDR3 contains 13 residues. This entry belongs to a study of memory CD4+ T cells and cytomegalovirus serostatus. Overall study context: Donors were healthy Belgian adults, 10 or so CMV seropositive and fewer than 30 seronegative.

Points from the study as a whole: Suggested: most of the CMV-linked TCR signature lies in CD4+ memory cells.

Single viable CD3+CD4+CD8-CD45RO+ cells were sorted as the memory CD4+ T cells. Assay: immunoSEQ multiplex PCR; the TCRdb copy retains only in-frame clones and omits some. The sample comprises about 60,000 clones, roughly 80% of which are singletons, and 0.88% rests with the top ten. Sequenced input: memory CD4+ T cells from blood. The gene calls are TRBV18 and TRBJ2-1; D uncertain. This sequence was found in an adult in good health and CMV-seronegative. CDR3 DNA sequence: TGTGCCAGCTCACCGTTTGGGGACAATGAGCAGTTCTTC. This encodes CASSPFGDNEQFF.